These 22 T cell receptor beta chains share one sample of origin, sequenced in a study of beta chain features in type 1 diabetes. Study-wide points: Among patients with Type 1 diabetes, TCRB CDR3s were moderately but significantly shorter in every one of the four CD4+ subsets.

Reverse transcribing all isolated RNA meant expressed TCRB transcripts were sequenced. Some clones are missing from TCRdb's copy, which holds only in-frame ones; the method was immunoSEQ multiplex PCR. The sample records fewer than 450,000 clones, about 13% being singletons. No antigen has been assigned to these receptors. The sequenced sample was naive CD4+ T cells from blood. Every receptor here comes from a woman aged 18-29 years with type 1 diabetes.

This clone has just a few counts. The V gene is TRBV30, the J gene TRBJ2-1, with TRBD2 as a possible D gene (7 bases). The CDR3 totals 13 residues. With 8 bases removed from V and 7 bases from J, the gap between germline ends came to 18 bases. CDR1 and CDR2 from the germline V gene are GTSNPN and SVGIG (reference sequence). The chain's CDR3 is CALKKGGLNEQFF. CDR3 DNA sequence: TGTGCCCTAAAGAAGGGGGGGTTAAATGAGCAGTTCTTC.

The chain links TRBV11-2 to TRBJ2-7; TRBD2 aligns across 9 bases. Germline CDR1 SGHAT, CDR2 FQNNGV. The CDR3 consists of 15 residues. The V and J ends lost 7 bases and 0 bases, in that order; junction bases with no gene match: 7. The CDR3 region is CASTKISGSSYEQYF. Here the CDR3 DNA reads TGTGCCAGCACCAAAATTAGCGGGAGCTCCTACGAGCAGTACTTC.

The chain links TRBV7-9 to TRBJ2-1, with unresolved D. The CDR3 runs to 14 residues. The V end was cut by 1 base, the J end by 0 bases, with 4 bases between. Germline V gene lookup returns CDR1 SEHNR and CDR2 FQNEAQ (reference sequence). CDR3 residues: CASSLVVSYNEQFF. The CDR3 nucleotides read TGTGCCAGCAGCTTAGTAGTCTCCTACAATGAGCAGTTCTTC.

V usage is TRBV28 and J usage is TRBJ2-2, with TRBD2 identical over 12 bases. Germline assignment: CDR1 MDHEN and CDR2 SYDVKM. Trimming took 2 bases from V and 7 from J; bases not matched to a gene: 5. The CDR3 consists of 16 residues. The CDR3 region is CASSLGTGLAGGELFF. The CDR3 DNA follows: TGTGCCAGCAGTTTAGGAACGGGACTAGCGGGCGGGGAGCTGTTTTTT.

The V gene is TRBV29-1, the J gene TRBJ2-5; D possibly corresponds to TRBD2 (6 bases). Trimming cost V 4 bases and J 0 bases, with 9 bases left between them. Germline assignment: CDR1 SQVTM and CDR2 ANQGSEA. The CDR3 length is 13 residues. DNA for the CDR3: TGCAGCGTTGGGGGGGTGCACCAAGAGACCCAGTACTTC. Translation gives CSVGGVHQETQYF. The whole variable domain, remainder taken from reference TRBV29-1 and TRBJ2-5, is SAVISQKPSRDICQRGTSLTIQCQVDSQVTMMFWYRQQPGQSLTLIATANQGSEATYESGFVIDKFPISRPNLTFSTLTVSNMSPEDSSIYLCSVGGVHQETQYFGPGTRLLVL.

The V gene is TRBV25-1, the J gene TRBJ1-5; possible D gene TRBD1, 5 bases. There are 14 residues in the CDR3. Germline V gene lookup returns CDR1 MGHDK and CDR2 SYGVNS. V lost 3 bases and J 3 bases, leaving 9 bases between the germline ends. The DNA of the CDR3 is TGTGCCAGCAGTGACAGGGCAATCAATCAGCCCCAGCATTTT. This translates into CASSDRAINQPQHF.

This chain connects TRBV28 to TRBJ1-1; perhaps TRBD1 as D (5 bases). CDR1 MDHEN and CDR2 SYDVKM come from the germline V gene. V dropped 2 bases and J dropped 5 bases, with 9 bases sitting between them. This CDR3 comprises 13 residues. The CDR3 region has the DNA TGTGCCAGCAGTTTAGGGGCCCTTACTGAAGCTTTCTTT. Its protein is CASSLGALTEAFF.

J is TRBJ2-1 and V is TRBV7-2; 9 bases are shared with TRBD2. J was trimmed by 7 bases and V by 6 bases; bases with no gene match: 10. The V gene's germline CDR1 is SGHTA and CDR2 FQGNSA. The CDR3 consists of 15 residues. The DNA for the CDR3 is TGTGCCAGCAGTTATAGGGCTAGCGGGGCAAATGAGCAGTTCTTC. It is translated as CASSYRASGANEQFF.

Only a few counts were recorded for this clone. The rearrangement uses TRBV5-1 and TRBJ2-3; TRBD2 aligns across 14 bases. Germline-derived CDR1 and CDR2 are SGHRS and YFSETQ. Trimming cost V 4 bases and J 7 bases; bases outside gene matches: 5. The CDR3 runs 15 residues. Written as DNA, the CDR3 is TGCGCCAGCAGCCTCGGGACTAGCGGGGGATATACGCAGTATTTT. Its translation is CASSLGTSGGYTQYF. The variable domain in full, completed from reference TRBV5-1 and TRBJ2-3, reads KAGVTQTPRYLIKTRGQQVTLSCSPISGHRSVSWYQQTPGQGLQFLFEYFSETQRNKGNFPGRFSGRQFSNSRSEMNVSTLELGDSALYLCASSLGTSGGYTQYFGPGTRLTVL.

With respect to this clone: The same CDR3 can be traced to other DNA sequences in this sample. This chain uses TRBV6-5 with TRBJ2-6; D is unclear. The V end was cut by 4 bases, the J end by 0 bases, with 4 bases between. Germline lookup yields CDR1 MNHEY and CDR2 SVGAGI. The CDR3 sequence is 14 residues long. CDR3: CASSFRSGANVLTF. The CDR3 DNA sequence: TGTGCCAGCAGTTTCCGCTCTGGGGCCAACGTCCTGACTTTC.

This clone was counted only a few times. The chain is built from TRBV18 and TRBJ2-3, with D possibly being TRBD2 (5 bases). The germline V and J ends were trimmed by 3 bases and 3 bases, with 10 bases remaining between them. CDR1 and CDR2 from the germline V gene are KGHSH and LQKENI. The CDR3 consists of 14 residues. The CDR3: CASSPGVSTDTQYF. The DNA of the CDR3 is TGTGCCAGCTCACCGGGAGTGTCGACAGATACGCAGTATTTT.

The chain links TRBV28 to TRBJ1-1; the D gene is possibly TRBD1 (6 bases). The CDR3 extends over 16 amino acids. CDR1 MDHEN and CDR2 SYDVKM come from the germline V gene. V was trimmed by 7 bases and J by 3 bases, leaving 21 bases between them. This CDR3 is CASTPPGGQGHTEAFF. Here the CDR3 DNA reads TGTGCCAGCACCCCCCCGGGGGGGCAGGGGCACACTGAAGCTTTCTTT.

The chain uses TRBV4-1 and TRBJ2-1; the D gene is possibly TRBD1 (5 bases). The length of the CDR3 is 14 residues. V dropped 4 bases and J dropped 0 bases, with 7 bases sitting between them. CDR1 and CDR2 from the germline V gene are MGHRA and YSYEKL. The CDR3 reads CASSRGGSYNEQFF. The CDR3 nucleotides read TGCGCCAGCAGCCGGGGCGGCTCCTACAATGAGCAGTTCTTC.

This clone came up a few times. Other DNA sequences in this specimen translate into the identical CDR3. V is TRBV18 and J is TRBJ1-2; D is undetermined. The length of the CDR3 is 13 residues. CDR1 and CDR2 from the germline V gene are KGHSH and LQKENI. V was cut by 3 bases and J by 2 bases, with 7 bases left in between. CDR3 region: CASSPDTNYGYTF. CDR3 sequence (DNA): TGTGCCAGCTCACCTGACACCAACTATGGCTACACCTTC. The variable domain in full, with the rest retrieved from reference TRBV18 and TRBJ1-2, is NAGVMQNPRHLVRRRGQEARLRCSPMKGHSHVYWYRQLPEEGLKFMVYLQKENIIDESGMPKERFSAEFPKEGPSILRIQQVVRGDSAAYFCASSPDTNYGYTFGSGTRLTVV.

V and J are TRBV18 and TRBJ2-7, with 11 positions matching TRBD1. Unmatched junction bases numbered 2, after V lost 3 bases and J lost 1 base. The CDR3 has 15 residues. From germline, CDR1 is KGHSH and CDR2 LQKENI. CDR3 sequence: CASSPGTGGSYEQYF. DNA for the CDR3: TGTGCCAGCTCACCCGGGACAGGGGGGTCCTACGAGCAGTACTTC.

CDR3 bases: TGTGCCAGCAGCGGACTAGCACCGAGCTCCTACAATGAGCAGTTCTTC. Translation gives CASSGLAPSSYNEQFF. The J gene is TRBJ2-1, the V gene TRBV11-3; 8 bases are a match to TRBD2. Per germline, CDR1 SGHNT and CDR2 YENEEA. With V trimmed by 5 bases and J by 0 bases, 6 bases remained unmatched. CDR3 length: 16 residues. The whole variable domain, filled in from reference TRBV11-3 and TRBJ2-1, reads EAGVVQSPRYKIIEKKQPVAFWCNPISGHNTLYWYLQNLGQGPELLIRYENEEAVDDSQLPKDRFSAERLKGVDSTLKIQPAELGDSAVYLCASSGLAPSSYNEQFFGPGTRLTVL.

This clone was recorded a few times. The J gene is TRBJ1-2, the V gene TRBV28, with no clear D. Germline V gene lookup returns CDR1 MDHEN and CDR2 SYDVKM. The CDR3 spans 16 residues. The germline V and J ends were trimmed by 6 bases and 0 bases, with 17 bases remaining between them. The CDR3 protein is CASSSRAGYPNYGYTF. In DNA, the CDR3 is TGTGCCAGCAGCTCCCGTGCGGGATACCCTAACTATGGCTACACCTTC.

This clone was detected only a few times. V usage is TRBV27 and J usage is TRBJ2-1; 10 nucleotides match TRBD2. CDR3 length: 15 residues. Germline CDR1 is MNHEY and CDR2 is SMNVEV (reference sequence). Germline trimming cut 8 bases from V and 8 bases from J; bases unmatched to any gene: 12. The CDR3 loop is CASRLSGRAIYEQFF. Written as DNA, the CDR3 is TGTGCCAGCCGATTAAGCGGGAGGGCTATTTATGAGCAGTTCTTC.

The J gene is TRBJ2-1, the V gene TRBV11-2, with a tentative D call TRBD1 (6 bases). The germline V and J ends were trimmed by 5 bases and 3 bases, with 14 bases remaining between them. In germline, CDR1 is SGHAT, CDR2 FQNNGV. CDR3 length equals 15 residues. As DNA, the CDR3 is TGTGCCAGCAGCAGTGAGATAGGGGGCTACAATGAGCAGTTCTTC. It codes for CASSSEIGGYNEQFF.

This chain links TRBV7-2 with TRBJ2-5, with D possibly matching TRBD2 (5 bases). V lost 1 base to trimming and J lost 5 bases, with 17 bases between them. Per the germline V gene, CDR1 is SGHTA and CDR2 is FQGNSA. This CDR3 spans 16 amino acids. The CDR3: CASSLVSWGERETQYF. CDR3 coding DNA: TGTGCCAGCAGCTTAGTGTCCTGGGGAGAGCGGGAGACCCAGTACTTC.

J is TRBJ2-7 and V is TRBV6-9; 7 bases align to TRBD2. The J segment lost 4 bases and the V segment lost 4 bases, leaving 7 bases of the junction unmatched. The length of the CDR3 is 14 residues. Germline lookup yields CDR1 MNHGY and CDR2 SVAAGI. CDR3 amino acids: CASSSGGRLYEQYV. In DNA form, the CDR3 reads TGTGCCAGCAGTTCGGGCGGGAGATTATACGAGCAGTACGTC.

There are a few counts of this clone. The chain recombines TRBV29-1 with TRBJ1-2; a weak D match, TRBD1 (6 bases). Trimming cost V 6 bases and J 3 bases, with 11 bases left between them. This CDR3 region has 12 residues. The germline V gene encodes CDR1 SQVTM and CDR2 ANQGSEA. CDR3 sequence (DNA): TGCAGCGTCTCTGGACAGCACTATGGCTACACCTTC. Residues: CSVSGQHYGYTF.